What follows are 17 T cell receptor beta chains derived from one specimen sequenced in a study of shared clonotypes between healthy human individuals. Using immunoSEQ multiplex PCR, the repertoire was profiled, and TCRdb retains in-frame clones only, with some absent. This sample yields more than 2 million clones, of which over 85% are seen a single time; about 1.1% belongs to the top ten. In the naive CD8 group, cells lacked CD45RO and were positively selected for CCR7, so terminally differentiated effector memory CD45RA+ cells were left out. The specimen was naive CD8+ T cells sorted from blood. These receptors originate from a man aged 18 to 35 in good health.

On this clone: This CDR3 is also generated by other DNA sequences in the sample. J is TRBJ1-1 and V is TRBV27; no reliable D call. The CDR3 is 13 residues long. Per the germline V gene, CDR1 is MNHEY and CDR2 is SMNVEV (reference sequence). V was clipped by 2 bases and J by 1 base, with 5 bases between them. In nucleotides, the CDR3 is TGTGCCAGCAGTTTAAGTAGGAACACTGAAGCTTTCTTT. It translates to CASSLSRNTEAFF.

J is TRBJ1-6 and V is TRBV7-6; perhaps TRBD1 as D (6 bases). Trimming removed 5 bases from V and 0 bases from J, with 11 bases in between. The CDR3 has 16 residues. CDR1 is SGHVS, CDR2 FNYEAQ, per germline. The CDR3 loop is CASSRTDSSYNSPLHF. In DNA form, the CDR3 reads TGTGCCAGCAGCCGGACAGATAGCTCCTATAATTCACCCCTCCACTTT.

The chain recombines TRBV4-1 with TRBJ2-7; D not certain. Germline CDR1 is MGHRA and CDR2 is YSYEKL. Trimming pared 0 bases from V and 2 bases from J, leaving 14 bases between. The CDR3 loop spans 16 amino acids. CDR3 nucleotides: TGCGCCAGCAGCCAAGATCCTTTCGTTCCAACCTACGAGCAGTACTTC. It is translated as CASSQDPFVPTYEQYF.

The chain links TRBV30 to TRBJ2-7; 9 nucleotides agree with TRBD1. The CDR3 has 16 residues. CDR1 is GTSNPN and CDR2 is SVGIG in the germline V gene (reference sequence). The junction had 9 bases not matched to a gene; V was cut back by 2 bases and J by 1 base. The CDR3 DNA is TGTGCCTGGAGTAATGCCGGGACAGGGTTATCCTACGAGCAGTACTTC. It is translated as CAWSNAGTGLSYEQYF.

This chain uses TRBV30 with TRBJ2-1, with 7 bases identical to TRBD2. J was trimmed by 1 base and V by 6 bases; bases with no gene match: 6. The germline V gene has CDR1 GTSNPN and CDR2 SVGIG (reference sequence). This CDR3 has 14 residues. The CDR3 loop reads CACPGLNSYNEQFF. CDR3 in DNA: TGTGCCTGCCCGGGACTAAATTCCTACAATGAGCAGTTCTTC.

V and J are TRBV27 and TRBJ2-1; D is unresolved. The V end lost 8 bases, the J end lost 9 bases, and 11 bases lay between the germline ends. The germline V gene has CDR1 MNHEY and CDR2 SMNVEV (reference sequence). The CDR3 is 11 residues long. CDR3 in amino acids: CASGWNVEQFF. Here the CDR3 DNA reads TGTGCCAGCGGATGGAACGTTGAGCAGTTCTTC.

Details on this clone: This sample includes further DNA sequences coding for the same CDR3. V is TRBV5-8 and J is TRBJ1-2; D is uncertain. Trimming shortened V by 1 base and J by 5 bases, and 3 bases separated the two germline ends. Germline lookup yields CDR1 SGHTS and CDR2 YDEGEE. CDR3 size: 11 residues. CDR3 DNA: TGTGCCAGCAGCTTGAGGTATGGCTACACCTTC. This encodes CASSLRYGYTF.

This clone was seen a single time. This sequence joins TRBV30 and TRBJ2-7; no clear D. The CDR3 runs to 12 residues. The germline CDR1 and CDR2 sequences are GTSNPN and SVGIG (reference sequence). Trimming cost V 1 base and J 5 bases, with 9 bases left between them. CDR3 DNA sequence: TGTGCCTGGAGTGAGGGAAGCGACGAGCAGTACTTC. This gives the protein CAWSEGSDEQYF.

The genes are TRBV6-5 and TRBJ2-5, with 11 bases fitting TRBD2. Looked up from germline, CDR1 is MNHEY and CDR2 is SVGAGI. The CDR3 runs to 14 residues. V dropped 6 bases and J dropped 5; count of bases not matched to a gene: 5. CDR3 nucleotides: TGTGCCAGCAGCAATAGCGGGGGGGCCGAGACCCAGTACTTC. It codes for CASSNSGGAETQYF.

CDR3 nucleotides: TGTGCCAGCAGTGGTCCGACGGAGGGCTCCTACAATGAGCAGTTCTTC. Protein sequence: CASSGPTEGSYNEQFF. The chain has TRBV28 and TRBJ2-1; possibly TRBD2 for D (6 bases). Germline V gene sequence: CDR1 MDHEN, CDR2 SYDVKM. The CDR3 covers 16 residues. V gave up 5 bases and J gave up 0 bases, with 14 bases separating them. Using reference TRBV28 and TRBJ2-1 for the parts outside the CDR3, the full variable domain is DVKVTQSSRYLVKRTGEKVFLECVQDMDHENMFWYRQDPGLGLRLIYFSYDVKMKEKGDIPEGYSVSREKKERFSLILESASTNQTSMYLCASSGPTEGSYNEQFFGPGTRLTVL.

The chain links TRBV27 to TRBJ2-1, with 12 bases matching TRBD2. CDR3 size: 14 residues. Germline V gene data show CDR1 as MNHEY and CDR2 as SMNVEV (reference sequence). The V gene end was trimmed by 8 bases and the J gene end by 7 bases; junction bases not matched to a gene: 6. The CDR3 DNA follows: TGTGCCAGCGCGACTAGCGGGAGTTTAAATGAGCAGTTCTTC. Translated, it gives CASATSGSLNEQFF.

J is TRBJ1-1 and V is TRBV5-1; D might be TRBD1 (5 bases). CDR3 size: 15 residues. Germline lookup yields CDR1 SGHRS and CDR2 YFSETQ. V gave up 7 bases and J gave up 4 bases, with 20 bases separating them. The CDR3 is CASAGEEGLFTEAFF. CDR3 nucleotide sequence: TGCGCCAGCGCGGGCGAGGAGGGACTGTTCACTGAAGCTTTCTTT.

The chain couples TRBV6-4 to TRBJ1-2, with a weak D call TRBD1 (5 bases). V dropped 2 bases and J dropped 2 bases, with 6 bases sitting between them. The CDR3 is 13 amino acids. Germline CDR1 and CDR2: MRHNA and SNTAGT. This CDR3 reads CASSDGGNYGYTF. In DNA form, the CDR3 reads TGTGCCAGCAGTGACGGGGGAAACTATGGCTACACCTTC.

The chain couples TRBV2 to TRBJ1-4, with a weak D call TRBD1 (5 bases). The CDR3 length is 15 residues. The V end lost 4 bases, the J end lost 0 bases, and 9 bases lay between the germline ends. CDR1 is SNHLY, CDR2 FYNNEI, per germline. The DNA for the CDR3 is TGTGCCAGCAGTGGGACAACCGCAACTAATGAAAAACTGTTTTTT. Amino acid sequence: CASSGTTATNEKLFF.

For this clone: Other DNA sequences in the same sample also yield this CDR3. This rearrangement joins TRBV28 to TRBJ2-2; no reliable D call. Germline CDR1 and CDR2: MDHEN and SYDVKM. CDR3 length: 12 residues. Trimming removed 3 bases at V and 5 bases at J, with 4 bases between. Here the CDR3 DNA reads TGTGCCAGCAGTTTCGGTACCGGGGAGCTGTTTTTT. Translating it yields CASSFGTGELFF.

This chain links TRBV5-6 with TRBJ2-7, with D possibly matching TRBD2 (6 bases). The germline V gene encodes CDR1 SGHDT and CDR2 YYEEEE. V was trimmed by 1 base and J by 1 base, leaving 9 bases between them. CDR3 length: 14 residues. The CDR3, as DNA: TGTGCCAGCAGCTTGCGGGACTTTTCCTACGAGCAGTACTTC. It translates to CASSLRDFSYEQYF.

V and J are TRBV7-2 and TRBJ2-3, with 9 positions matching TRBD2. The CDR3 covers 15 residues. Germline V CDR1 and CDR2: SGHTA, FQGNSA. The J segment lost 3 bases and the V segment lost 5 bases, leaving 6 bases of the junction unmatched. CDR3: CASSARLADTDTQYF. The CDR3, as DNA: TGTGCCAGCAGCGCCAGACTAGCGGATACAGATACGCAGTATTTT.